This entry lists 6 T cell receptor beta chains sequenced from one sample in a study of cytomegalovirus exposure and HLA in healthy donors. Primers included in the PCR were 60 Vbeta and 13 Jbeta primers. Measured with immunoSEQ multiplex PCR; TCRdb has only the in-frame clones, and not every one. The repertoire holds 130,000 or so clones, roughly four fifths seen once, with roughly 3.1% in the top ten. The sequenced sample was PBMCs. The receptor source for this set is a man aged 18 to 30 in good health and CMV-seropositive.

The CDR3 is CASSPTGVNTEAFF. DNA for the CDR3: TGCGCCAGCAGCCCGACAGGGGTGAACACTGAAGCTTTCTTT. V and J are TRBV4-1 and TRBJ1-1, with 8 bases identical to TRBD1. Germline CDR1 is MGHRA and CDR2 is YSYEKL. With V trimmed by 4 bases and J by 0 bases, 1 base remained unmatched. This CDR3 comprises 14 residues.

The J gene is TRBJ2-5, the V gene TRBV5-1; D is uncertain. V was shortened by 0 bases and J by 5 bases, with 8 bases between the two germline ends. Germline CDR1 reads SGHRS; CDR2 reads YFSETQ. The CDR3 runs 13 residues. The CDR3 DNA is TGCGCCAGCAGCTTGGACGCGGCGGAGACCCAGTACTTC. Translating gives CASSLDAAETQYF.

This chain connects TRBV30 to TRBJ2-1; D possibly corresponds to TRBD1 (5 bases). The V and J ends lost 4 bases and 4 bases respectively, with 17 bases between them. This CDR3 comprises 15 residues. From germline, CDR1 is GTSNPN and CDR2 SVGIG (reference sequence). This CDR3 reads CAWNPGSTRYNEQFF. DNA for the CDR3: TGTGCCTGGAACCCAGGGTCGACACGATACAATGAGCAGTTCTTC.

This chain links TRBV30 with TRBJ1-3; 12 nucleotides match TRBD1. Germline values: CDR1 GTSNPN, CDR2 SVGIG (reference sequence). This CDR3 contains 15 residues. Trimming removed 5 bases from V and 8 bases from J; junction bases left unmatched: 10. This CDR3 reads CAWHPGQGAADTIYF. CDR3 in DNA: TGTGCCTGGCACCCGGGACAGGGGGCGGCGGACACCATATATTTT.

In its sample, this clone was seen a few times. The chain links TRBV28 to TRBJ1-1, with D maybe TRBD1 (5 bases). Per germline, CDR1 MDHEN and CDR2 SYDVKM. Trimming removed 7 bases from V and 5 bases from J, with 11 bases in between. The CDR3 extends over 12 amino acids. The CDR3 sequence: CASTAGLTEAFF. The CDR3 DNA follows: TGTGCCAGCACGGCAGGGTTGACTGAAGCTTTCTTT.

The sample holds a few counts of this clone. This chain uses TRBV2 with TRBJ1-5, with D perhaps matching TRBD1 (5 bases). Germline V gene data show CDR1 as SNHLY and CDR2 as FYNNEI. The CDR3 has 14 residues. V gave up 7 bases and J gave up 0 bases, with 10 bases separating them. CDR3 coding DNA: TGTGCCAGCATGGGGGGGGGTAGCAATCAGCCCCAGCATTTT. Amino acid sequence: CASMGGGSNQPQHF.